Included here is one T cell receptor (beta chain) sequence, with context. Antigen specificity is unknown. The data were taken from a study of cytomegalovirus exposure and HLA in healthy donors. There are 11 residues in the CDR3. Germline V gene sequence: CDR1 SQVTM, CDR2 ANQGSEA. The V gene lost 7 bases and the J gene lost 9 bases, with 13 bases spanning the gap. PCR involved 60 Vbeta and 13 Jbeta primers. Sequenced by immunoSEQ multiplex PCR; TCRdb stores in-frame clones only, minus some. The table shows 200,000 to 250,000 clones, with 75% occurring only once. Study results and caveats: Among the most significant clusters, several appeared linked to common viral pathogens in a later analysis.

Sequencing was carried out using PBMCs. The V and J genes are TRBV29-1 and TRBJ2-1; D is unclear. The TCR comes from a woman in her 30s in good health and CMV-seronegative. The CDR3 DNA reads as TGCAGCGGCCGGCGGTCGACTGAGCAGTTCTTC. Amino acid sequence: CSGRRSTEQFF.